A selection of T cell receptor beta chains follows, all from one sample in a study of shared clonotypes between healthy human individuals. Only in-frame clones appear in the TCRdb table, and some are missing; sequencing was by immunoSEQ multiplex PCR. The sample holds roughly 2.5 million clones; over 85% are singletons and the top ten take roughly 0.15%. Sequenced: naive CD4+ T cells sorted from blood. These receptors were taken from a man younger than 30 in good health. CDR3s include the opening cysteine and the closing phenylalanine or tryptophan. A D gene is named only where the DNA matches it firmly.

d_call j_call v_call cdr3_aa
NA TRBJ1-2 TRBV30 CAWTLGARGYTF
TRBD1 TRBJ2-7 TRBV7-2 CASSPIWDSGYEQYF
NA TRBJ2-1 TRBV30 CAWSLLVDEQFF
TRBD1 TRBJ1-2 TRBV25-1 CASSYPTGMHGYTF
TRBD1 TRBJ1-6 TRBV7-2 CASSGQGDNSPLHF
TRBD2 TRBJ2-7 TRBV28 CASSLGGGALYEQYF
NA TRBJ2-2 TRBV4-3 CASSQVRVTNTGELFF
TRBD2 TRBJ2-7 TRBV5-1 CASSLRREVNYEQYF
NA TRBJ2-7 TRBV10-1 CASSEVQGSNHEQYF
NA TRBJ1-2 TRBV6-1 CASSTRRAYGYTF
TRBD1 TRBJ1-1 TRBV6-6 CASSRDREAFF